This TCR beta chain appears in the sequencing data of a study of blood T cell repertoires in COVID-19. Study-wide context: Acute and convalescent COVID-19 specimens originated in the United States, Italy and Spain.

The CDR3 loop spans 15 amino acids. The V and J ends lost 3 bases and 5 bases, in that order; junction bases with no gene match: 9. Germline V gene data show CDR1 as SGHAT and CDR2 as FQNNGV. Assay used: immunoSEQ multiplex PCR; TCRdb lists only in-frame clones, some missing. Of 110,000 or so clones in the sample, around nine tenths were seen once. This receptor was taken from a woman in her 70s who had recovered from COVID-19. The gene calls are TRBV11-2 and TRBJ2-5, with 7 nucleotides matching TRBD2. The sample was peripheral blood. The CDR3 DNA reads as TGTGCCAGCAGCTTTTGGGAGGGCCGGGGGGAGACCCAGTACTTC. Translating it yields CASSFWEGRGETQYF.